The entry below gives a single T cell receptor (beta chain) sequence along with its context. No antigen is known for it. Each CDR3 protein gets one entry after TCRdb re-called the 5' RACE reads with MiXCR. The repertoire consists of more than 300,000 distinct CDR3 sequences, with roughly 12% occurring once and the leading ten covering around 10%. The data are from a study of CD8 T cells in ankylosing spondylitis. General study results and limits: Made up of eight highly homologous variants, a TCR beta motif appeared characteristic of ankylosing spondylitis blood. The authors reported significant enrichment of disease-linked clones in matched ankylosing spondylitis synovial fluid. Some of the motif variants had earlier been found in reactive arthritis patients' fluid and blood.

This clonotype originated in a female donor with ankylosing spondylitis or in good health (not recorded which). Specimen: blood, either unsorted or a sorted T cell fraction (not recorded which).

The CDR3 DNA is TGCAGTGCTCCCACTAGCGGGGGGGGGCCAGATACGCAGTATTTT. It encodes CSAPTSGGGPDTQYF. The V and J genes are TRBV20-1 and TRBJ2-3, with 13 bases fitting TRBD2. The CDR3 consists of 15 residues. V shed 5 bases, J shed 4 bases, and the junction held 6 bases outside the gene matches. CDR1 is DFQATT and CDR2 is SNEGSKA in the germline V gene (reference sequence).